What follows describes a single T cell receptor beta chain. What antigen it recognizes has not been identified. Base qualities are not recorded, but no much larger clone differs from it by a single base. Per the publication, the treatment or condition label means: live attenuated yellow fever vaccine strain. At every blood-draw timepoint, two biological replicates of bulk PBMCs were collected. A standard Ficoll-Paque protocol was used to isolate PBMCs from peripheral blood. TriZol was used to extract RNA from bulk PBMCs, from CD4 and CD8 fractions, and from dextramer-positive and dextramer-negative fractions. These data belong to a study of T cells after yellow fever vaccination (dated by TCRdb to the late 2010s). Background on the whole study: The SMART-Seq v4 Ultra Low Input RNA kit was used to prepare libraries from fractions with low cell numbers. To follow T-cell clones before and after both primary and booster YFV17D yellow fever vaccination, bulk TCR alpha and beta repertoires underwent longitudinal sequencing. Two healthy male donors, one aged 18 to 30 and one aged 30 to 40 years, made up the cohort. Blood was collected at multiple timepoints before and after primary and secondary immunization, and bulk PBMC replicates and cell subsets were isolated. What the research found in general, with its limitations: Only a couple of donors were included in the study, so the extent to which the findings can be generalized is limited. Compared with the primary T-cell response, the secondary T-cell response was faster but weaker, reaching its peak on day 5 rather than on day 15. A small share of clonotypes occurred in both CD4 and CD8 compartments, likely arising from convergent recombination. After the booster, most of the clones that had expanded following primary vaccination were detected again (almost 98% of CD4 and around 90% of CD8), which suggests that memory was broadly maintained. Computational filtering was required because FACS-sorted repertoires could contain abundant contaminating clonotypes from the bulk population.

TCR cDNA was made using 5'RACE template switching, a step that added a universal primer site and unique molecular identifiers. Priming for cDNA synthesis came from both the TCR alpha and TCR beta constant segments. Two PCR steps were used to amplify libraries, with sample barcodes and sequencing adapters being added in the second step. Sequencing of libraries was performed on Illumina HiSeq 2500 (2x100 bp) or NovaSeq (2x150 bp). The paper's data handling went like this. Reads were demultiplexed and collapsed into UMI consensus sequences with MIGEC, and V(D)J alignment was performed with MiXCR. Clonotypes responding to the vaccine were identified with edgeR on replicate PBMC samples, with the criteria of FDR below 0.01 and a log2 fold change above 5 up to day 15. Each bulk clonotype received a CD4 or CD8 identity based on whether the sequenced CD4 or CD8 repertoire contained that clonotype at higher abundance. The public reads were quality trimmed at Q25 with fastp and then assembled into clones with MiXCR by TCRdb, keeping productive beta chains. Every CDR3 protein is listed once, alongside the most common genes and DNA of its rows. The V and J calls shown here were made by TCRdb, not taken from the authors' results. The sample table shows around 360,000 distinct CDR3 sequences, and roughly 10% are seen once. The ten largest clones capture about 17% of the sample.

V sheds 6 bases and J sheds 0 bases, leaving 11 bases between their ends. Its CDR3 holds 14 amino acids, cysteine through phenylalanine. CDR3 DNA is the only sequence kept; it has 42 bases, read in frame from the first base. CDR1 and CDR2, looked up from the germline V gene, are MNHEY and SVGEGT. Sequenced here: PBMCs, sampled on the day of the first yellow fever vaccination. The receptor's source is a man younger than 35 who received the YFV17D yellow fever vaccine. Recombination connected TRBV6-2 or TRBV6-3 to TRBJ2-5; no D gene can be assigned with confidence. The DNA is as follows: TGTGCCAGCAGCCATACCTTGTACCAAGAGACCCAGTACTTC. Its protein product is CASSHTLYQETQYF.